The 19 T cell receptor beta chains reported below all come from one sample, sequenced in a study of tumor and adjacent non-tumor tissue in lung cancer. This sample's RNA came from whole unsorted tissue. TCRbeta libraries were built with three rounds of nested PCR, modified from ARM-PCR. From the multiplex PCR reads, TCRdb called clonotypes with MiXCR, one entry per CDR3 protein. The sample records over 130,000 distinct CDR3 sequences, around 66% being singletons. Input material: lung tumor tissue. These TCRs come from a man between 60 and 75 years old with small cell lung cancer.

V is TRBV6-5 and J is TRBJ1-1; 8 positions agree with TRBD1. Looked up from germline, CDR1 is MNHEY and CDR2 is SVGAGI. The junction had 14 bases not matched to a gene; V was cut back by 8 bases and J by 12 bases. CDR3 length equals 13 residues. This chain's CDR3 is CASGKPSTGDPFF. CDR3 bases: TGTGCCAGCGGTAAACCATCGACAGGGGACCCTTTCTTT.

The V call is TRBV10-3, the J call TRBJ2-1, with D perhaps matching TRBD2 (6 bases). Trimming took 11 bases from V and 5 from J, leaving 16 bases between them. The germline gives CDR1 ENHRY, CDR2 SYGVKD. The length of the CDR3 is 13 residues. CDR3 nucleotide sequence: TGTGCCGCCAGCGACCGGGAGAACAATGAGCAGTTCTTC. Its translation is CAASDRENNEQFF.

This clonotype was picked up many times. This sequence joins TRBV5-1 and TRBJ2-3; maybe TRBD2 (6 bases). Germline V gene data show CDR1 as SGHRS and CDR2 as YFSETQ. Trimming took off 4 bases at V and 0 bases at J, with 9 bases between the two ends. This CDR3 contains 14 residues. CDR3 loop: CASSPGDSTDTQYF. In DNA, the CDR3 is TGCGCCAGCAGCCCGGGGGACAGCACAGATACGCAGTATTTT.

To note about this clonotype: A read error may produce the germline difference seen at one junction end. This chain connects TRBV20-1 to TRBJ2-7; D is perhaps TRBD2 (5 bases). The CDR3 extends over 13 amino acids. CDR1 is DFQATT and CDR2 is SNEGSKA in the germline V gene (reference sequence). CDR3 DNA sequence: TGCAATGCTAGGGAGCGTTCAGGTTACGAGCAATACTTC. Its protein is CNARERSGYEQYF.

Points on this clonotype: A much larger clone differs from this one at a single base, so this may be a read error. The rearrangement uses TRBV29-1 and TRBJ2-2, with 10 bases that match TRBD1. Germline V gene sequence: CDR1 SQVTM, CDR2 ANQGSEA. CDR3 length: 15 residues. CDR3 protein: CSVGRDRGDTGELSF. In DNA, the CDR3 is TGCAGCGTTGGTCGGGACAGGGGCGACACCGGGGAGCTGTCTTTT.

In DNA, the CDR3 is TGCAGTGCCAAATCGACTAGCGGGAGTCCGGAGACCCAGTACTTC. Translation gives CSAKSTSGSPETQYF. V gene TRBV20-1 combines with J gene TRBJ2-5, with TRBD2 matching 12 bases. Germline lookup yields CDR1 DFQATT and CDR2 SNEGSKA (reference sequence). This CDR3 comprises 15 residues. With V trimmed by 6 bases and J by 5 bases, 10 bases remained unmatched.

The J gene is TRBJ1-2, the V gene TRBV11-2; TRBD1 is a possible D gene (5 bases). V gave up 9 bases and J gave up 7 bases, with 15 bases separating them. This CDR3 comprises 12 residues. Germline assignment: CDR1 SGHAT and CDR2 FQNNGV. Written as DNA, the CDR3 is TGTGCCAGTACCTTAGGGGCGGGTGGCTACACCTTC. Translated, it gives CASTLGAGGYTF.

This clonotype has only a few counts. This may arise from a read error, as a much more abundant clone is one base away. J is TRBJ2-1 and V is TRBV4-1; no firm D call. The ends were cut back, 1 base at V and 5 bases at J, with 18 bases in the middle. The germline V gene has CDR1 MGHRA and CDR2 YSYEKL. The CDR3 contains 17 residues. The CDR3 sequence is CASSQVRGSANNNEQFF. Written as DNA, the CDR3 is TGCGCCAGCAGCCAAGTAAGAGGCTCGGCCAATAACAATGAGCAGTTCTTC.

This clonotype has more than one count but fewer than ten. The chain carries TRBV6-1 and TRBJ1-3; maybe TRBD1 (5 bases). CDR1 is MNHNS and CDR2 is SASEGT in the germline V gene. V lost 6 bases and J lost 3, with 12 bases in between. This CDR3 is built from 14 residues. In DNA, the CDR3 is TGTGCCAGCAGCCCCGGGACGGGTGGAAACACCATATATTTT. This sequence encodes CASSPGTGGNTIYF.

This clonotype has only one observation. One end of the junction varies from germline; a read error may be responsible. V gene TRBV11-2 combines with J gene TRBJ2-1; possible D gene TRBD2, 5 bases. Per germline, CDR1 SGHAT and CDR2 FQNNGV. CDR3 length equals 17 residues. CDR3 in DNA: TGTGCCAGTAGCTCCTGGACCTCTTACGAGAGCGGCAATGAGCAGTTCTTC. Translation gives CASSSWTSYESGNEQFF.

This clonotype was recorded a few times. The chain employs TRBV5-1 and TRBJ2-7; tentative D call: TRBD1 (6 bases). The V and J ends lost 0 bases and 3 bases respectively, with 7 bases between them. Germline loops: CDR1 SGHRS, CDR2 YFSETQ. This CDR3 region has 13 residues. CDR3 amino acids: CASSLGDIYEQYF. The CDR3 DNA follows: TGCGCCAGCAGCTTGGGGGACATCTACGAGCAGTACTTC.

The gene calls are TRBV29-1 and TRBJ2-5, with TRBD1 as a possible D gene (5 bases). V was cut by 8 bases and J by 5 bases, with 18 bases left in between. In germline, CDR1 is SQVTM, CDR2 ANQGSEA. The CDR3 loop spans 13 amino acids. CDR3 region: CSIGAGSLETQYF. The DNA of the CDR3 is TGCAGCATTGGGGCAGGGTCCCTGGAGACCCAGTACTTC.

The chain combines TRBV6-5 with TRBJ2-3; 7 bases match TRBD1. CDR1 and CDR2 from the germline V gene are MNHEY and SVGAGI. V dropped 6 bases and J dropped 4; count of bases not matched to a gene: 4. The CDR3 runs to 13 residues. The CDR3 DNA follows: TGTGCCAGCAGGACGACAGGGCCAGATACGCAGTATTTT. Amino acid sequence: CASRTTGPDTQYF.

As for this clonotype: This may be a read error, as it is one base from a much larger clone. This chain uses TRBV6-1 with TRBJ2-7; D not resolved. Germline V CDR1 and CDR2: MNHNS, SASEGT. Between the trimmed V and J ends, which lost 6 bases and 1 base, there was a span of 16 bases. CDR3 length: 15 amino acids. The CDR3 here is CASSRASAESYEQYF. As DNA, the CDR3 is TGTGCCAGCAGCCGCGCTTCCGCCGAATCCTACGAGCAGTACTTC.

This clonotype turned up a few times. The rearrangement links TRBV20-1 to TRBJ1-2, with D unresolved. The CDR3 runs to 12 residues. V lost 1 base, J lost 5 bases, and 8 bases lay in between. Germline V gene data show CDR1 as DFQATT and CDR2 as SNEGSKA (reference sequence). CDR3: CSARVKDYGYTF. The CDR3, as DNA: TGCAGTGCTAGAGTCAAGGATTATGGCTACACCTTC.

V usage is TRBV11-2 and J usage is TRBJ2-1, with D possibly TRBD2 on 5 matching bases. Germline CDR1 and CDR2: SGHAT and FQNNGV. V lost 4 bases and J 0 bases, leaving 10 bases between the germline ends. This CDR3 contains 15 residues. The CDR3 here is CASSSTRVSYNEQFF. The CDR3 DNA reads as TGTGCCAGCAGCTCAACGCGGGTCTCCTACAATGAGCAGTTCTTC.

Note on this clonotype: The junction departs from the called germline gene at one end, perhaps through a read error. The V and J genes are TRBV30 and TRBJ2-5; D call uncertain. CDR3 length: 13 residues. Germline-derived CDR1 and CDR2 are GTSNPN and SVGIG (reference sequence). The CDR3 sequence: CTWSPGSRETQYF. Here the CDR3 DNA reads TGTACCTGGAGTCCTGGATCCAGGGAGACCCAGTACTTC.

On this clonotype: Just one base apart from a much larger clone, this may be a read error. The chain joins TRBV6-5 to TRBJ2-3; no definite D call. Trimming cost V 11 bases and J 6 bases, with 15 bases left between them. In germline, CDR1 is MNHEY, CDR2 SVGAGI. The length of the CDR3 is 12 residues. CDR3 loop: CAGTSGGDTQYF. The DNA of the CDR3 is TGTGCCGGCACTTCGGGTGGCGATACGCAGTATTTT.

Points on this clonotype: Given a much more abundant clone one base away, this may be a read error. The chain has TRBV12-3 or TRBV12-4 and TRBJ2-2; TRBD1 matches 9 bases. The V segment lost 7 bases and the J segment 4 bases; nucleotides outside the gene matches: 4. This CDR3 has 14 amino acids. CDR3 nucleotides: TGTGCCAGCAAACAGGGGGCAATCACCGGGGAGCTGTTTTTT. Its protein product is CASKQGAITGELFF.